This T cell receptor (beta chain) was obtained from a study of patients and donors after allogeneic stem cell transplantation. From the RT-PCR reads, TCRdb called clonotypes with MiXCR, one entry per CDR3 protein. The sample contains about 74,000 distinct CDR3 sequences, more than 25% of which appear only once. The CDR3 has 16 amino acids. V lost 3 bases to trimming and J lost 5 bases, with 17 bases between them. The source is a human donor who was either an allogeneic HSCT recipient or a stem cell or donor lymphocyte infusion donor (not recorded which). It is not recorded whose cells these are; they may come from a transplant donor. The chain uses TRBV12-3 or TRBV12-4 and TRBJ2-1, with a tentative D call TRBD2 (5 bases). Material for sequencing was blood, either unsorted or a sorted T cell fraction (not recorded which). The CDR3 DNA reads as TGTGCCAGCAGTTTCTCTCTCAGCGGAGCAAACAATGAGCAGTTCTTC. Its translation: CASSFSLSGANNEQFF.